This T cell receptor beta chain was found in a study of identical twins. A universal primer site was created by template switching, with the cDNA bearing unique molecular identifiers. TCRdb reanalysed the 5' RACE reads using MiXCR and keeps one entry per CDR3 protein. Counted here are 200,000 to 250,000 distinct CDR3 sequences, around 15% occurring once; the ten biggest clones make up under 9.5%. Study results and caveats: Analyses of zero insertions could, in part, be confounded by invariant MAIT and iNKT cells. Fewer insertions marked abundant cord blood beta clonotypes; young adult naive trended weakly, memory not at all. Modeled out-of-frame TCR alpha sharing in monozygotic twins fell below observed levels.

This clonotype was observed a handful of times. Its target is unknown. The source material was memory (CD45RO+) T cells sorted from blood. The receptor was isolated from a woman aged 18-35 years in good health.

CDR3 coding DNA: TGTGCCAGCAGCCCGCGGCGGAACACTGAAGCTTTCTTT. Translating gives CASSPRRNTEAFF. The chain uses TRBV12-3 or TRBV12-4 and TRBJ1-1; D remains ambiguous. Trimming pared 6 bases from V and 1 base from J, leaving 9 bases between. This CDR3 comprises 13 residues.